This T cell receptor (beta chain) was recorded in a study of blood T cell repertoires in COVID-19. Study as a whole: The United States, Italy and Spain supplied acute and convalescent COVID-19 samples. T cells, B-cell-depleted T cells, or PBMCs provided the cDNA or gDNA that served as material.

Original handling: The authors estimated nucleated cell counts from reference gene primer amplification. The table came from immunoSEQ multiplex PCR; TCRdb's copy has only in-frame clones and leaves some out. Clone size and the V and J calls come from that table; the DNA yielded D and trimming. The sample has about 170,000 clones; under 95% are singletons. The Seattle patients, enrolled during active infection, were followed longitudinally. The V gene's germline CDR1 is MDHEN and CDR2 SYDVKM. Trimming removed 4 bases at V and 5 bases at J, with 18 bases between. The length of the CDR3 is 16 residues. This TCR came from a man in his late teens or twenties with COVID-19, enrolled during active disease. Sequenced material: peripheral blood. This sequence joins TRBV28 and TRBJ1-5; D perhaps matches TRBD1 (6 bases). CDR3: CASSSLETGLDQPQHF. CDR3 bases: TGTGCCAGCAGTTCGCTCGAAACAGGGCTGGATCAGCCCCAGCATTTT.